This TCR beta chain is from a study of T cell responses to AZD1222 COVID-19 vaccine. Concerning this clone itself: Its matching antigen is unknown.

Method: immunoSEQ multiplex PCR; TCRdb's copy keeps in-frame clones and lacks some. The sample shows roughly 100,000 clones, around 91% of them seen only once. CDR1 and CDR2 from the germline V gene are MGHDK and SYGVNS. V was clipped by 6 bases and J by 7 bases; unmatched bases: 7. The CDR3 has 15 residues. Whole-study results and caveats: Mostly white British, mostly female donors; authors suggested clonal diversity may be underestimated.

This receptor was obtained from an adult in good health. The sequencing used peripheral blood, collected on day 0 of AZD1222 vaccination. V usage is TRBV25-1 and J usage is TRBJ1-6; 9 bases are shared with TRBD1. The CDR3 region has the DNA TGTGCCAGCAGGAGGACAGGGGAGGAGAATTCACCCCTCCACTTT. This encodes CASRRTGEENSPLHF.